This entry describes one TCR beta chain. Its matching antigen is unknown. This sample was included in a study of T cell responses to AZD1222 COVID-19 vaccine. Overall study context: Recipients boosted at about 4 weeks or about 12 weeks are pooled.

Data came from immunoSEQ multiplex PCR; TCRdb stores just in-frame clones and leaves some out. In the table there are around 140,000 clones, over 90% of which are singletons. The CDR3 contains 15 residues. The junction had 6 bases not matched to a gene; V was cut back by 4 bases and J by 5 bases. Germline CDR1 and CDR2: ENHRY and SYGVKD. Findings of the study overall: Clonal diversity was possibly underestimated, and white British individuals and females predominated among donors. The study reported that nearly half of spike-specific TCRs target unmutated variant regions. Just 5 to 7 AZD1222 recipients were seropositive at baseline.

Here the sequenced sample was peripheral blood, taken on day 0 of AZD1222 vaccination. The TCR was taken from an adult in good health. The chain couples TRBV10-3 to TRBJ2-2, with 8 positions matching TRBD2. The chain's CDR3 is CAISVGSGNTGELFF. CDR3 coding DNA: TGTGCCATCAGTGTGGGTAGCGGGAATACCGGGGAGCTGTTTTTT.